This paragraph covers one T cell receptor beta chain sequence. Antigen specificity is unknown. This record comes from a study of shared clonotypes between healthy human individuals. Turning to the study itself: Researchers assigned three CD4 naive, three CD4 memory, two CD8 naive and one CD8 memory plate to each donor.

Source study methods: Filtering differed because ImmunoSEQ produced junction-only sequences that carried no quality scores. The table came from immunoSEQ multiplex PCR; TCRdb's copy has only in-frame clones and leaves some out. V and J calls and clone size follow that table, whereas D and trimming were derived from the DNA. In the table there are some 2,000,000 clones, approximately 94% of which are singletons. CDR1 is MDHEN and CDR2 is SYDVKM in the germline V gene. V lost 0 bases and J lost 2; bases outside the gene matches: 10. The CDR3 length is 18 residues. Study outcomes and limitations: Sharing across four donors was highest in naive CD4 (roughly 5%) and lowest in memory CD8 (approximately 0.4%).

Sequenced: naive CD4+ T cells sorted from blood. Subset indicated: CD45RA+ positively selected. This clonotype was obtained from a man between 18 and 35 years old in good health. The chain is built from TRBV28 and TRBJ1-5; 7 nucleotides align to TRBD1. CDR3: CASSLWGRGPGGNQPQHF. The DNA of the CDR3 is TGTGCCAGCAGTTTATGGGGTAGGGGGCCTGGGGGCAATCAGCCCCAGCATTTT.